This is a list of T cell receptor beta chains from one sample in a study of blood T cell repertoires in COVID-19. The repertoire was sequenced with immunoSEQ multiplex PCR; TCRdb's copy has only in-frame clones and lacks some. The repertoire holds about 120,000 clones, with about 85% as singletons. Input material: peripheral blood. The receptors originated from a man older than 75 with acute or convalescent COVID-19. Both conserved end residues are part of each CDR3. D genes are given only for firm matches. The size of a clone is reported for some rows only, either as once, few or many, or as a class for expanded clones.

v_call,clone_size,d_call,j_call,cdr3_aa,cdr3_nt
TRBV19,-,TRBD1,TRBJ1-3,CASSKMDRAGNTIYF,TGTGCCAGTAGTAAAATGGACAGGGCTGGAAACACCATATATTTT
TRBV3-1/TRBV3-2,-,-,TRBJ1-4,CASRPGTFEKLFF,TGTGCCAGCAGACCCGGGACTTTTGAAAAACTGTTTTTT
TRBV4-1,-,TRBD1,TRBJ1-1,CASSQETDRDTEAFF,TGCGCCAGCAGCCAAGAGACCGACAGGGACACTGAAGCTTTCTTT
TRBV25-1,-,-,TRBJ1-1,CASSEYTRATEAFF,TGTGCCAGCAGTGAATATACCAGGGCCACTGAAGCTTTCTTT
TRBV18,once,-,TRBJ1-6,CASSPLGTGAHSPLHF,TGTGCCAGCTCACCACTTGGTACGGGAGCTCATTCACCCCTCCACTTT
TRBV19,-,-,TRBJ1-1,CASKPDRGNTEAFF,TGTGCCAGCAAACCTGACCGGGGGAACACTGAAGCTTTCTTT
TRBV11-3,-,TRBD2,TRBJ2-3,CASSASLAGVSDTQYF,TGTGCCAGCAGCGCATCACTAGCGGGGGTTTCGGATACGCAGTATTTT
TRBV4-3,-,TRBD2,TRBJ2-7,CASSQEQRTSHEQYF,TGCGCCAGCAGCCAAGAACAAAGGACTAGCCACGAGCAGTACTTC
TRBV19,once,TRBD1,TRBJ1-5,CASETGTGSVQSNQPQHF,TGTGCCAGTGAAACCGGGACAGGGAGCGTCCAGAGCAATCAGCCCCAGCATTTT
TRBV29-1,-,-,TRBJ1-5,CSVVLQGLGQPQHF,TGCAGCGTTGTGTTACAGGGTTTGGGACAGCCCCAGCATTTT
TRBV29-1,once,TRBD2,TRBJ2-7,CSVQLGVAGPYEQYF,TGCAGCGTCCAATTGGGGGTAGCGGGACCTTACGAGCAGTACTTC
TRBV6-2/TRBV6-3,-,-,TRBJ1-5,CASSPLSPGSNQPQHF,TGTGCCAGCAGTCCGTTGTCCCCGGGAAGCAATCAGCCCCAGCATTTT
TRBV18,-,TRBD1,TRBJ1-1,CASSPPGQGLEAFF,TGTGCCAGCTCACCACCGGGACAGGGTCTTGAAGCTTTCTTT
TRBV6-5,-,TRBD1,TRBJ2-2,CASLRGTGDTGELFF,TGTGCCAGCTTAAGGGGGACAGGGGACACCGGGGAGCTGTTTTTT
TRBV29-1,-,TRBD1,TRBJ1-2,CSAMTGGAYGYTF,TGCAGCGCCATGACAGGGGGAGCCTATGGCTACACCTTC
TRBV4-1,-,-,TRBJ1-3,CASSPTGRSSGNTIYF,TGCGCCAGCAGCCCGACAGGTCGGAGCTCTGGAAACACCATATATTTT
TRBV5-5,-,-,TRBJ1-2,CASSLSSGAVNYGYTF,TGTGCCAGCAGCTTGTCCTCTGGGGCCGTTAACTATGGCTACACCTTC
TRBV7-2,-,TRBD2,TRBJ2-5,CASSLSSGAQETQYF,TGTGCCAGCAGCTTAAGTAGCGGGGCCCAAGAGACCCAGTACTTC